This T cell receptor (beta chain) was recorded in a study of OX40 agonist ivuxolimab in advanced cancers. On the study more broadly: Under the entry rules, prior anti-PD-1, anti-PD-L1 or anti-CTLA-4 therapy was allowed, and approximately 40% had some.

General study findings and limits: Clonal expansion was among the lowest in partial responders at 0.1-3.0 mg/kg, especially CD8+. Low normalized T-cell clonal expansion was additionally recorded for some nonresponders.

Enrollment shut out patients with autoimmune disease history or systemic immunosuppression. Measured with immunoSEQ multiplex PCR; TCRdb has only the in-frame clones, and not every one. The sample holds 99,000 or so clones, around 94% seen once. This clone showed up just once. Its antigen is unidentified. The CDR3 has 14 amino acids. The germline V gene encodes CDR1 SGDLS and CDR2 YYNGEE. V lost 6 bases to trimming and J lost 4 bases, with 16 bases between them. The sample consisted of CD4+ or CD8+ T cells sorted from blood, taken in a trial of the OX40 agonist ivuxolimab. V gene TRBV9 combines with J gene TRBJ2-5; either TRBD1 or TRBD2 may fit D (5 bases each). This TCR was recovered from an adult with an advanced solid tumor such as melanoma, head and neck, liver or kidney cancer. CDR3 loop: CASNPGAGGETQYF. CDR3 bases: TGTGCCAGCAACCCCGGGGCCGGAGGAGAGACCCAGTACTTC.